This T cell receptor beta chain is drawn from a study of blood T cell repertoires in COVID-19. Some clones are missing from TCRdb's copy, which holds only in-frame ones; the method was immunoSEQ multiplex PCR. The sample holds approximately 100,000 clones, more than 75% seen once. The material sequenced was peripheral blood. The sequence came from a human donor in a cohort sampled during active COVID-19.

CDR3 nucleotide sequence: TGTGCCAGCTCGCCGGGGGTTAGCTCCTACAATGAGCAGTTCTTC. This translates into CASSPGVSSYNEQFF. V is TRBV18 and J is TRBJ2-1; the D gene is possibly TRBD2 (6 bases). Trimming took 6 bases from V and 0 from J, leaving 12 bases between them. The CDR3 has 15 residues. Germline V CDR1 and CDR2: KGHSH, LQKENI. Drawing the rest from reference TRBV18 and TRBJ2-1, the complete variable domain is NAGVMQNPRHLVRRRGQEARLRCSPMKGHSHVYWYRQLPEEGLKFMVYLQKENIIDESGMPKERFSAEFPKEGPSILRIQQVVRGDSAAYFCASSPGVSSYNEQFFGPGTRLTVL.